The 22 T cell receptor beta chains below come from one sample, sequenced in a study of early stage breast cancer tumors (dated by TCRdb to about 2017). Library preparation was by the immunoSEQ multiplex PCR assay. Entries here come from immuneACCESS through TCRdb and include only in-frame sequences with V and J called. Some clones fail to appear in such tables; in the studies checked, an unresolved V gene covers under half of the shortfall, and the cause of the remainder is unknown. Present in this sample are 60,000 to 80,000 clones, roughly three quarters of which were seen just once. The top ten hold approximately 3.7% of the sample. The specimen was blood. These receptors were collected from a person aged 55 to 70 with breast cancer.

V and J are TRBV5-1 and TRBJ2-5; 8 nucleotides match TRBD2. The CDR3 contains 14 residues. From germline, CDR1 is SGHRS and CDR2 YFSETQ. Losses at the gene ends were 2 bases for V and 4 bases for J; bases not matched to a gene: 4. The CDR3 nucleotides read TGCGCCAGCAGCTTAAGCGCGGGGGGAGAGACCCAGTACTTC. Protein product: CASSLSAGGETQYF.

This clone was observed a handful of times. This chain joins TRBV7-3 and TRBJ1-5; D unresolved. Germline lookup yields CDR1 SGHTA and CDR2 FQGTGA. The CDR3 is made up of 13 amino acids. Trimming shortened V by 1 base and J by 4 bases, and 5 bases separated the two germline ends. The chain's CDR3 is CASSLSGNQPQHF. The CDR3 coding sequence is TGTGCCAGCAGCTTAAGTGGAAATCAGCCCCAGCATTTT.

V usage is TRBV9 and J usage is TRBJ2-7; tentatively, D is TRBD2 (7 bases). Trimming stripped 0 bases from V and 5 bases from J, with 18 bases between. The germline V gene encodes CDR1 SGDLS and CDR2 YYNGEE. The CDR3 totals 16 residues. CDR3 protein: CASSVGPFLGGDEQYF. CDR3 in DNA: TGTGCCAGCAGCGTAGGGCCCTTTTTAGGGGGGGACGAGCAGTACTTC.

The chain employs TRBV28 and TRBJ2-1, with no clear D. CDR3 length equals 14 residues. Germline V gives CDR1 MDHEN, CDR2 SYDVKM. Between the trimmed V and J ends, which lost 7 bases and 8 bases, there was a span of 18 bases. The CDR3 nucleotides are TGTGCCAGCATAGAACGTGATGGCCGGGATGAGCAGTTCTTC. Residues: CASIERDGRDEQFF.

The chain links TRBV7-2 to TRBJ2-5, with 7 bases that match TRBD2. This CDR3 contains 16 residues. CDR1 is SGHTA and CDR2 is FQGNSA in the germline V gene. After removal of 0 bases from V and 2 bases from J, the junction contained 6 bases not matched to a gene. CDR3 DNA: TGTGCCAGCAGCTTAGCGATAGCTAGCGGACAAGAGACCCAGTACTTC. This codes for CASSLAIASGQETQYF.

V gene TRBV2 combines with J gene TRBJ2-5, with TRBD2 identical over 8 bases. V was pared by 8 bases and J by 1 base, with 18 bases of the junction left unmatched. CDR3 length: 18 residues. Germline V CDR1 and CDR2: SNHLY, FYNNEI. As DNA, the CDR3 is TGTGCCAGCCATTTCCCTGGCGGTAGCGGGACCTCCCAAGAGACCCAGTACTTC. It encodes CASHFPGGSGTSQETQYF.

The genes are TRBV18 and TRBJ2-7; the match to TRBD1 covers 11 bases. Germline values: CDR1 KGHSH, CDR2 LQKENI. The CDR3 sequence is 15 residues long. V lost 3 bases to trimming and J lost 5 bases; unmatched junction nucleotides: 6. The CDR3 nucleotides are TGTGCCAGCTCACCCGGACGGACAGGGGGCGACGAGCAGTACTTC. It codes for CASSPGRTGGDEQYF.

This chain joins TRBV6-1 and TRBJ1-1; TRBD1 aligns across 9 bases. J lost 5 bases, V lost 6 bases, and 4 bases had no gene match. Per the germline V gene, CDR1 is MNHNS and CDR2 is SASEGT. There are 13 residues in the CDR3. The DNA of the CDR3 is TGTGCCAGCAGGAGGACAGGGGTGACTGAAGCTTTCTTT. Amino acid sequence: CASRRTGVTEAFF.

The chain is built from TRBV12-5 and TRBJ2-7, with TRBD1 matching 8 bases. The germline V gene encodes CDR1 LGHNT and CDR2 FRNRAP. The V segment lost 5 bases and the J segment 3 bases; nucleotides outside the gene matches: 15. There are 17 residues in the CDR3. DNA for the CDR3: TGTGCTAGTGGTCCTCTCGGACAGGGAAAAAATATCTACGAGCAGTACTTC. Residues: CASGPLGQGKNIYEQYF.

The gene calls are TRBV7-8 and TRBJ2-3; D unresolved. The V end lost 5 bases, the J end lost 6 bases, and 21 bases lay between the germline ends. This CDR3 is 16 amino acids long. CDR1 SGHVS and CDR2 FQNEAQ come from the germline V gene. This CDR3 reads CASSRPRVPGVDTQYF. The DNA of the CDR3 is TGTGCCAGCAGCCGGCCGCGTGTCCCAGGAGTGGATACGCAGTATTTT.

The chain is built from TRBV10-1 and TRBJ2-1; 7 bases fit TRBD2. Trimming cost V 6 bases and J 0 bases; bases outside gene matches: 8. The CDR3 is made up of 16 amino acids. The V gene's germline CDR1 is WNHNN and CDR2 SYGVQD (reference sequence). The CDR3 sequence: CASSALGGSSYNEQFF. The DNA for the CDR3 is TGCGCCAGCAGCGCGCTGGGCGGGAGCTCCTACAATGAGCAGTTCTTC.

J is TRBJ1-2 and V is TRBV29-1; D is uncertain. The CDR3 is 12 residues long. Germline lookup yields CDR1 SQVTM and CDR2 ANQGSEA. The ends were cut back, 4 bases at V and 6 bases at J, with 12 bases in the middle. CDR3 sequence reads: CSVVTLLHGYTF. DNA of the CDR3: TGCAGCGTTGTGACACTACTACATGGCTACACCTTC.

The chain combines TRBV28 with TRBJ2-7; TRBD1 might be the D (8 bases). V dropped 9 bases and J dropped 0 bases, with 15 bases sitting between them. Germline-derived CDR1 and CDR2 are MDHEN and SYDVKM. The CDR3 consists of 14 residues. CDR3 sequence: CASTGGGSSYEQYF. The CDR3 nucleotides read TGTGCCAGTACAGGGGGGGGCAGCTCCTACGAGCAGTACTTC. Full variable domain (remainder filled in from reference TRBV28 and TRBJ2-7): DVKVTQSSRYLVKRTGEKVFLECVQDMDHENMFWYRQDPGLGLRLIYFSYDVKMKEKGDIPEGYSVSREKKERFSLILESASTNQTSMYLCASTGGGSSYEQYFGPGTRLTVT.

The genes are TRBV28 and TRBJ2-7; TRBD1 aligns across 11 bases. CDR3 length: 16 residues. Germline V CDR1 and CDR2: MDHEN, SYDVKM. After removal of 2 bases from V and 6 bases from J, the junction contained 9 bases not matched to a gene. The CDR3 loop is CASSLEGGQGAFEQYF. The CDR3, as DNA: TGTGCCAGCAGTTTAGAGGGTGGACAGGGGGCATTCGAGCAGTACTTC.

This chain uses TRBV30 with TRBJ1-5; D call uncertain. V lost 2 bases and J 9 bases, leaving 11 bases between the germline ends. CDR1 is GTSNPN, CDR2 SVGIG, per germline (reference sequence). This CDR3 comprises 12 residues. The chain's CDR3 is CAWSRSSGPQHF. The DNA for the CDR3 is TGTGCCTGGAGTCGTTCGTCCGGGCCCCAGCATTTT.

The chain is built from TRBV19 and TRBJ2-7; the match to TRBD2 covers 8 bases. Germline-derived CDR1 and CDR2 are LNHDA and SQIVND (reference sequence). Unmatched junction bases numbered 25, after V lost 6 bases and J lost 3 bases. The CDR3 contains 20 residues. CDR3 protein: CASSILQGLVTSDSYYEQYF. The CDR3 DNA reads TGTGCCAGTAGCATACTACAGGGCTTAGTGACTAGCGACTCCTACTACGAGCAGTACTTC.

The CDR3 DNA sequence: TGTGCCATCAGTGAGTCAAATGGGGGAAAGACCGAGCAGTACTTC. The encoded protein is CAISESNGGKTEQYF. V and J are TRBV10-3 and TRBJ2-7; D might be TRBD1 or TRBD2, each matching 5 bases. The V end was cut by 0 bases, the J end by 6 bases, with 15 bases between. CDR1 and CDR2 (germline): ENHRY, SYGVKD. This CDR3 has 15 amino acids.

The DNA of the CDR3 is TGTGCCAGCCGCGGCATACTCCGAGGTCAGCCCCAGCATTTT. Protein product: CASRGILRGQPQHF. The rearrangement joins TRBV28 to TRBJ1-5; D not certain. Germline V gene sequence: CDR1 MDHEN, CDR2 SYDVKM. The CDR3 extends over 14 amino acids. Trimming pared 8 bases from V and 6 bases from J, leaving 17 bases between.

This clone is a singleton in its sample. Here the CDR3 reads CASSVGSRPGTPGNTIYF. CDR3 nucleotides: TGTGCCAGCAGCGTAGGTTCACGACCCGGCACCCCTGGAAACACCATATATTTT. V usage is TRBV9 and J usage is TRBJ1-3, with no clear D. Looked up from germline, CDR1 is SGDLS and CDR2 is YYNGEE. V lost 0 bases, J lost 2 bases, and 18 bases lay in between. The CDR3 covers 18 residues.

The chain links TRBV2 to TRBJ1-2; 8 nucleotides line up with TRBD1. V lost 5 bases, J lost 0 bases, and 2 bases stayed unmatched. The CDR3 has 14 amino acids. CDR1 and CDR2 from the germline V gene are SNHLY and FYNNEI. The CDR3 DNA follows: TGTGCCAGCAGTAACAGGGGGGCTAACTATGGCTACACCTTC. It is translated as CASSNRGANYGYTF.

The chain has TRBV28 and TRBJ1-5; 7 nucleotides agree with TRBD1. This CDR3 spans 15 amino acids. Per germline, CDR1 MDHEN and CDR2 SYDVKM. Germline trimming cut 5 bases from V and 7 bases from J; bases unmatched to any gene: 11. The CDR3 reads CASSGSDRIRQPQHF. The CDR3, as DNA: TGTGCCAGCAGTGGCTCGGACAGGATTCGGCAGCCCCAGCATTTT.

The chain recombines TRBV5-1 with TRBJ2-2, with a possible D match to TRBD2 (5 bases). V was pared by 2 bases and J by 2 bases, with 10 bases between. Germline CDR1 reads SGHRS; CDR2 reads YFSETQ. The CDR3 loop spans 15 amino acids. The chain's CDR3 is CASSFAGANTGELFF. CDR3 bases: TGCGCCAGCAGCTTCGCGGGCGCAAACACCGGGGAGCTGTTTTTT.